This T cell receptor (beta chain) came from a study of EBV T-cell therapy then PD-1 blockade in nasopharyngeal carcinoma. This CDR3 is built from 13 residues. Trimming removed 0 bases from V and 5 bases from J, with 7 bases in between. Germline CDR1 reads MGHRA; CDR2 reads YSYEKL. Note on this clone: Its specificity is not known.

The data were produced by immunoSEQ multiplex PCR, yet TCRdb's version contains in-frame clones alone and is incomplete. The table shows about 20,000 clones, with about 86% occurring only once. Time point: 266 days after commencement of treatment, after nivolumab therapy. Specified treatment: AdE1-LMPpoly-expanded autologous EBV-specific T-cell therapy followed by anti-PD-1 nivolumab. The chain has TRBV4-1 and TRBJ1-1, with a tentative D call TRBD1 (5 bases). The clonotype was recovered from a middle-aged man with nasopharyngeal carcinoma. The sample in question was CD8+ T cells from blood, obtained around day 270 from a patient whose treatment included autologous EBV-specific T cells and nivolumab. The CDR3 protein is CASSQEGVTEAFF. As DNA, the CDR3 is TGCGCCAGCAGCCAAGAAGGGGTAACTGAAGCTTTCTTT.